The present T cell receptor (beta chain) was sequenced within a study of memory CD4+ T cells and cytomegalovirus serostatus. The study, taken as a whole, reports: Suggested: most of the CMV-linked TCR signature lies in CD4+ memory cells.

Data came from immunoSEQ multiplex PCR; TCRdb stores just in-frame clones and leaves some out. Of 46,000 or so clones detected, around 78% appear once; the ten largest clones hold around 0.91%. This clone was seen a single time. Its antigen is currently unknown. Single viable CD3+CD4+CD8-CD45RO+ cells were sorted as the memory CD4+ T cells. This clonotype was sampled from an adult in good health and CMV-seronegative. The sample consisted of memory CD4+ T cells from blood.

CDR3 DNA: TGTGCCAGCAGTCCTCTGGCCAGGAGGACCGGGGAGCTGTTTTTT. It codes for CASSPLARRTGELFF. The J gene is TRBJ2-2, the V gene TRBV27, with D tentatively TRBD2 (5 bases). This CDR3 has 15 amino acids. Deletions cut 5 bases from V and 5 bases from J, with 15 bases between. The V gene's germline CDR1 is MNHEY and CDR2 SMNVEV (reference sequence).